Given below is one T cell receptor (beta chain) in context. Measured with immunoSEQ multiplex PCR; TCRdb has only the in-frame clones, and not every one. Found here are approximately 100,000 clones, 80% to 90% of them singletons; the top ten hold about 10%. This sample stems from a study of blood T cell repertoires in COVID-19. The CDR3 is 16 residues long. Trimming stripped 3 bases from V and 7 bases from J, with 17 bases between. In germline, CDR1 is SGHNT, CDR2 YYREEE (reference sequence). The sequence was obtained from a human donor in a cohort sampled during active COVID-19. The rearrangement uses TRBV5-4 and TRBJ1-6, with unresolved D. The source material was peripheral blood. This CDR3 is CASSSWTGNQNSPLHF. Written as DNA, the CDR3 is TGTGCCAGCAGCTCCTGGACGGGGAACCAAAATTCACCCCTCCACTTT.